What follows is one T cell receptor (beta chain) and its context. The ends lost 4 bases at V and 4 bases at J; junction bases unmatched: 8. The CDR3 is made up of 15 amino acids. Germline V lookup: CDR1 SGHTA, CDR2 FQGNSA. Participants were aged about 18 to 89 years from 24 US areas. Clinical history as reported by participants underpinned cohort assignment. The data derive from a study of blood T cell repertoires in COVID-19. About the study: Recovered participants had two consecutive negative NP/OP PCR tests, healthcare professional clearance, or symptom resolution.

In the original processing: By means of reference gene primer amplification, nucleated cell counts were estimated. Method: immunoSEQ multiplex PCR; TCRdb's copy keeps in-frame clones and lacks some. That table is the source of V, J and clone size, and D and trimming were worked out from the DNA. The sample includes approximately 170,000 clones, 70% to 80% of them seen just once. The specimen sequenced was PBMCs or T cells enriched from blood (not recorded which). The J gene is TRBJ1-2, the V gene TRBV7-2; 8 bases fit TRBD1. This TCR derives from an older woman in a cohort exposed to, infected with or recovered from COVID-19 (not recorded which). The CDR3 DNA follows: TGTGCCAGCAGCTGGACAGGGAATCTCGCCTATGGCTACACCTTC. Amino acids: CASSWTGNLAYGYTF.